This T cell receptor beta chain was captured by sequencing in a study of early T cells in non-severe SARS-CoV-2 infection (dated by TCRdb to about 2021). About the full investigation: Bulk RNA from unsorted whole blood was used for TCR sequencing, so alpha and beta chains could not be paired.

Measured from the cysteine to the phenylalanine, the CDR3 is 15 residues long. Only the CDR3 part of the read is kept: 45 bases, read in frame from the first base. Looking up the germline V gene yields CDR1 SGHTA and CDR2 FQGNSA. The trim is 1 base for V and 1 base for J, with a gap of 8 bases between the germline ends. What the research found in general, with its limitations: Matching against VDJdb was skewed toward anti-spike CD8 responses, likely underestimated virus-specific expansions, and missed private and CD4 specificities.

Comment on this clonotype: The antigen it binds to is not known. One base away there is no much larger clone; base qualities are not given.

The library came from 5' RACE. Sequencing relied on a NextSeq 500. To correct for sequencing error and PCR bias, the TCR library protocol tagged individual cDNA molecules with unique molecular identifiers. Sequencing covered both TCR alpha and beta chains, and within each sample the abundances of alpha and beta sequences were tightly co-correlated. Processing in the source paper ran as follows. Decombinator V4 was used to perform V gene, J gene and CDR3 annotation of TCR sequences. TCRs were defined as expanded if a significant change between any two time points was detected under a Poisson model with p below 0.0001. TCR abundances were normalised to the total number of TCRs sequenced per sample and expressed as counts per million. TRAV1-2 paired with TRAJ12, TRAJ20 or TRAJ33 defined MAIT TCRs, while TRAV10 paired with TRAJ18 defined iNKT TCRs. VDJdb, accessed 1 November 2021, was searched for CMV, EBV and SARS-CoV-2 annotated TCRs, with TCRs annotated for multiple antigens excluded. The public reads were run again by TCRdb, first through fastp at Q25 and then through MiXCR, and only productive beta chains were kept. Rows matching on CDR3 protein sequence are summarized as one entry with the most common DNA and genes. The V and J calls come from TCRdb's annotation, not from the publication. The sample table records approximately 27,000 distinct CDR3 sequences; about 10% of these occur just once. The ten largest clones take up roughly 13% of the sample.

Set within a cohort of healthcare workers in London, UK, this nested case-control study involved weekly PCR testing of nasopharyngeal swabs along with blood sampling. Between 23 and 31 March 2020, the week of the UK lockdown, healthcare workers were enrolled and then followed up weekly for as long as 16 weeks. The V and J segments used are TRBV7-2 and TRBJ1-5; there is no confident call for the D gene. The sequence came from an adult who was a healthcare worker with PCR-confirmed SARS-CoV-2 infection or an uninfected control (not recorded which). The sequenced sample consisted of whole blood. The nucleotide sequence is given as TGTGCCAGCAGCTTAGGGTCGAGAAGCAATCAGCCCCAGCATTTT. Its product reads: CASSLGSRSNQPQHF.